This T cell receptor beta chain is drawn from a study of blood T cell repertoires in COVID-19. Looking at the study overall: Donors in the United States, Italy and Spain gave samples during acute or convalescent COVID-19. PBMCs, B-cell-depleted T cells, or T cells provided the cDNA or gDNA that made up the material.

In the authors' methods: Estimates of nucleated cell counts were drawn from the amplification of reference gene primers. TCRdb's table, derived via immunoSEQ multiplex PCR, lists solely in-frame clones and lacks some. The D gene and trimming were derived from the DNA, and the V and J assignments and clone size from that table. The sample includes roughly 250,000 clones, about 83% seen only once; the top ten take roughly 5.5%. The sequence derives from a human donor in a cohort sampled during active COVID-19. Sequencing used peripheral blood.

CDR3 nucleotides: TGCGCCAGCCAGACAGGGGGCATCACCGGGGAGCTGTTTTTT. Translating gives CASQTGGITGELFF. This chain uses TRBV10-2 with TRBJ2-2, with 10 bases aligning to TRBD1. Trimming removed 8 bases from V and 4 bases from J; junction bases left unmatched: 4. The length of the CDR3 is 14 residues. Germline CDR1 is WSHSY and CDR2 is SAAADI.